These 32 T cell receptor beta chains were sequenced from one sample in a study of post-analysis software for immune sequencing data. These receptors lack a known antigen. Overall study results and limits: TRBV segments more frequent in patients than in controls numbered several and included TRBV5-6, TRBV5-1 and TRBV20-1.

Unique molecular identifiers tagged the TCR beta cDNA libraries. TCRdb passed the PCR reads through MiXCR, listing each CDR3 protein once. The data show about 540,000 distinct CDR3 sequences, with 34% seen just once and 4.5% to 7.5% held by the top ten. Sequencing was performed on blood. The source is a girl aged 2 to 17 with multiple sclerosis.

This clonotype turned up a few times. The CDR3 sequence: CASSDDRVEQFYEQFF. The CDR3 DNA reads TGCGCCAGCAGTGATGACCGCGTTGAGCAGTTCTACGAGCAGTTCTTC. The gene calls are TRBV10-2 and TRBJ2-1; D is unresolved. From germline, CDR1 is WSHSY and CDR2 SAAADI. Trimming removed 3 bases at V and 10 bases at J, with 22 bases between. The CDR3 has 16 residues.

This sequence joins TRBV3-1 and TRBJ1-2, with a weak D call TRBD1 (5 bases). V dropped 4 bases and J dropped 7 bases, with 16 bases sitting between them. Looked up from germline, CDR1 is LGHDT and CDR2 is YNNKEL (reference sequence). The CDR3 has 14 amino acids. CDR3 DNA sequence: TGTGCCAGCAGCCCATGGCGACAGACGCTTGGCTACACCTTC. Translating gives CASSPWRQTLGYTF.

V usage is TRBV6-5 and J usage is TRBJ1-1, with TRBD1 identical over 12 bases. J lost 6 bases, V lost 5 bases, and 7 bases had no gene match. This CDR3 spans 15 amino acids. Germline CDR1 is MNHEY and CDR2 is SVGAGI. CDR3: CASSRGQGAFAEAFF. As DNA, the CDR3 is TGTGCCAGCAGTAGGGGACAGGGGGCGTTCGCTGAAGCTTTCTTT.

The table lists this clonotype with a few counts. The CDR3 sequence is CASGQTGGDGYTF. In DNA form, the CDR3 reads TGTGCCAGCGGCCAGACAGGGGGTGATGGCTACACCTTC. The chain carries TRBV12-3 or TRBV12-4 and TRBJ1-2; 9 bases fit TRBD1. This CDR3 is 13 amino acids long. V gave up 8 bases and J gave up 6 bases; unmatched junction bases: 7.

The CDR3 nucleotides read TGCAGTGCTAGAGAGACCGGGTCCGAGGGAGGCTACACCTTC. This gives the protein CSARETGSEGGYTF. The rearrangement links TRBV20-1 to TRBJ1-2, with D unclear. Germline V gene lookup returns CDR1 DFQATT and CDR2 SNEGSKA (reference sequence). V was clipped by 0 bases and J by 8 bases, with 16 bases between them. CDR3 size: 14 residues.

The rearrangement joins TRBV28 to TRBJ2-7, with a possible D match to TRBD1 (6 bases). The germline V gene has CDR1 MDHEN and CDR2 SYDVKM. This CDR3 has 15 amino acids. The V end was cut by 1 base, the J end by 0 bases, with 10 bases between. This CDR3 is CASSLSQGLSYEQYF. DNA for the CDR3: TGTGCCAGCAGTTTATCACAGGGTCTCTCCTACGAGCAGTACTTC. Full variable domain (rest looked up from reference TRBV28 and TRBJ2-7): DVKVTQSSRYLVKRTGEKVFLECVQDMDHENMFWYRQDPGLGLRLIYFSYDVKMKEKGDIPEGYSVSREKKERFSLILESASTNQTSMYLCASSLSQGLSYEQYFGPGTRLTVT.

CDR3 DNA: TGCGCCAGCAGTCCGCGGCGGGGGGGCTTCGGGATAACAGATACGCAGTATTTT. It translates to CASSPRRGGFGITDTQYF. V usage is TRBV10-1 and J usage is TRBJ2-3; 9 bases agree with TRBD2. Germline trimming cut 5 bases from V and 3 bases from J; bases unmatched to any gene: 15. From germline, CDR1 is WNHNN and CDR2 SYGVQD (reference sequence). The CDR3 length is 18 residues.

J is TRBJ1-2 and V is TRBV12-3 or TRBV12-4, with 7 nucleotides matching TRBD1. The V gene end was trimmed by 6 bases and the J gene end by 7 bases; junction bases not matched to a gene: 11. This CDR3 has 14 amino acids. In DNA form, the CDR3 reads TGTGCCAGCAGCCCTCAGGGGGTTATGGGTGGCTACACCTTC. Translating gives CASSPQGVMGGYTF.

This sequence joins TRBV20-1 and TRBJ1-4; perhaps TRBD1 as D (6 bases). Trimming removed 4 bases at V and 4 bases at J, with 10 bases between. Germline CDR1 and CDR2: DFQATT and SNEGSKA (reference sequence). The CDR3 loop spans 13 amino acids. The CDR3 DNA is TGCAGTGCTACAGGGGTTAATAATGAAAAACTGTTTTTT. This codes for CSATGVNNEKLFF.

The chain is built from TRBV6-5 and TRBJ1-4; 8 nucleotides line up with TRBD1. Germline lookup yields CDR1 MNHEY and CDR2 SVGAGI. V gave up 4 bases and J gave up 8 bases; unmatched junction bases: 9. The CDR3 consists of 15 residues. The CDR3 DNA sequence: TGTGCCAGCAGTTGGACAGGGTTCCCCGGCGAAAAACTGTTTTTT. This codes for CASSWTGFPGEKLFF.

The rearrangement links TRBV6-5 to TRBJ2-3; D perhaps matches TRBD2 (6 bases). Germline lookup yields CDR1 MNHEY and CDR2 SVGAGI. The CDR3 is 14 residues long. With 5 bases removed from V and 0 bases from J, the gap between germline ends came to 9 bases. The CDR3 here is CASSARGSTDTQYF. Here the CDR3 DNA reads TGTGCCAGCAGTGCACGGGGGAGCACAGATACGCAGTATTTT.

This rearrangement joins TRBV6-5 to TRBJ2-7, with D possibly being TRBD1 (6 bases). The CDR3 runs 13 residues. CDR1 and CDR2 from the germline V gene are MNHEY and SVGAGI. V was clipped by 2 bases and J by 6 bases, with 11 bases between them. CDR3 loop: CASSYGPQGEQYF. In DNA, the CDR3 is TGTGCCAGCAGTTACGGGCCACAGGGCGAGCAGTACTTC.

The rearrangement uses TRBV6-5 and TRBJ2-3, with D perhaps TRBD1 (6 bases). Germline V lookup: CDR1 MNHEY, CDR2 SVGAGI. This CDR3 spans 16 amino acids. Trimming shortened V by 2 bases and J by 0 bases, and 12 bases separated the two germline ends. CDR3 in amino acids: CASSYGGKSSTDTQYF. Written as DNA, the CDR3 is TGTGCCAGCAGTTACGGGGGCAAGTCGAGCACAGATACGCAGTATTTT.

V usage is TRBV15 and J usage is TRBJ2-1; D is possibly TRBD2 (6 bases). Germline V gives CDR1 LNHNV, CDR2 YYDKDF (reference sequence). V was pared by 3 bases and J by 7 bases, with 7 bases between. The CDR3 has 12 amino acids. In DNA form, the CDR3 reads TGTGCCACCAGCAGGGCGGGGAATGAGCAGTTCTTC. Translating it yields CATSRAGNEQFF.

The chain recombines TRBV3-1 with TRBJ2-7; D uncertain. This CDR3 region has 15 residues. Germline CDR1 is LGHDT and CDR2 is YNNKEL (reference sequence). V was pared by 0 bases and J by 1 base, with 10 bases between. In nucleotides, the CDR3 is TGTGCCAGCAGCCAAGATGGCAGGCCTTCCTACGAGCAGTACTTC. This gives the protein CASSQDGRPSYEQYF.

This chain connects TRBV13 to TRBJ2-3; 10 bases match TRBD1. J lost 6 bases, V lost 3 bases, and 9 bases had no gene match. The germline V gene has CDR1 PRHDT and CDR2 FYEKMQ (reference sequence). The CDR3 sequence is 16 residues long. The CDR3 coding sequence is TGTGCCAGCAGCTTGGGGCCCGGGACAGGGGAGGATACGCAGTATTTT. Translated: CASSLGPGTGEDTQYF.

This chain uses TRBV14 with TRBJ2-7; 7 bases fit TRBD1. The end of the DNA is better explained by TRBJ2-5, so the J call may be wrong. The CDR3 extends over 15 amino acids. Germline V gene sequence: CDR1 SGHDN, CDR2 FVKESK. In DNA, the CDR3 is TGTGCCAGCAGCCAAGTGGGGACAGCGGTAGAGACCCAGTACTTC. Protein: CASSQVGTAVETQYF.

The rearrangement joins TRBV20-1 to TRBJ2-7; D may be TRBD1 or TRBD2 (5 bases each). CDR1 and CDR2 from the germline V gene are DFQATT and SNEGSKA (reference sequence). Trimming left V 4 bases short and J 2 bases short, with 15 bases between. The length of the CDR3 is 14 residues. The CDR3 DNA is TGCAGTGCTACAGGGTTCGGACTTCCCTACGAGCAGTACTTC. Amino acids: CSATGFGLPYEQYF.

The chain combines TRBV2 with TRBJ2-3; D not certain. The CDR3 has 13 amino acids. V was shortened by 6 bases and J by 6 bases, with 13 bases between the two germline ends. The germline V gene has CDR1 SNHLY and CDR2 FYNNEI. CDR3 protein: CASSSLRGDTQYF. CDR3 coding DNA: TGTGCCAGCAGCTCCTTGAGAGGCGATACGCAGTATTTT. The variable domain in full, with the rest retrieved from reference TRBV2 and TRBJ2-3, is EPEVTQTPSHQVTQMGQEVILRCVPISNHLYFYWYRQILGQKVEFLVSFYNNEISEKSEIFDDQFSVERPDGSNFTLKIRSTKLEDSAMYFCASSSLRGDTQYFGPGTRLTVL.

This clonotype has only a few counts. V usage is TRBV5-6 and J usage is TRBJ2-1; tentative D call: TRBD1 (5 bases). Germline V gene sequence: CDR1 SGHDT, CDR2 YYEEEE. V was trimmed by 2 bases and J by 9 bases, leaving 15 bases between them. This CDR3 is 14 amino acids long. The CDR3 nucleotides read TGTGCCAGCAGCTTCCGGACCCAGGGAAGTGAGCAGTTCTTC. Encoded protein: CASSFRTQGSEQFF.

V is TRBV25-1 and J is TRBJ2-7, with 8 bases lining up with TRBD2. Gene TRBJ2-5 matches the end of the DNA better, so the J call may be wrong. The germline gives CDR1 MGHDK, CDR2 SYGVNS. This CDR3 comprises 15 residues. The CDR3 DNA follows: TGTGCCAGCAGTGACTTGGCGGGGGGAGGACAGACCCAGTACTTC. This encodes CASSDLAGGGQTQYF.

The CDR3 loop is CSAGGQGGGQETQYF. Here the CDR3 DNA reads TGCAGTGCTGGGGGCCAGGGAGGGGGCCAAGAGACCCAGTACTTC. The V and J genes are TRBV20-1 and TRBJ2-5; possibly TRBD2 for D (7 bases). This CDR3 has 15 residues. Trimming took off 5 bases at V and 1 base at J, with 17 bases between the two ends. The germline V gene has CDR1 DFQATT and CDR2 SNEGSKA (reference sequence).

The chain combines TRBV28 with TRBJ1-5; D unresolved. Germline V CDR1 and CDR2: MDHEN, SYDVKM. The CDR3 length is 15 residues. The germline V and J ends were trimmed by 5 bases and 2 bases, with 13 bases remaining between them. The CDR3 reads CASSETRVGNQPQHF. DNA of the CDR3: TGTGCCAGCAGTGAGACAAGGGTGGGCAATCAGCCCCAGCATTTT.

The CDR3 bases are TGCGCCAGCAGCTGGGGACAGGGGAACACCGGGGAGCTGTTTTTT. Protein sequence: CASSWGQGNTGELFF. The chain couples TRBV5-1 to TRBJ2-2, with 9 bases that match TRBD1. Germline V gene lookup returns CDR1 SGHRS and CDR2 YFSETQ. The CDR3 extends over 15 amino acids. V shed 3 bases, J shed 1 base, and the junction held 1 base outside the gene matches.

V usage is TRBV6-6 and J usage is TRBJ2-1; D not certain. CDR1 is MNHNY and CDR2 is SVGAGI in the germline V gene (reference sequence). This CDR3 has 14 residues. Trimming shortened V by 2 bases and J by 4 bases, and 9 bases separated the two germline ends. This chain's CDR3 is CASSYLRAYNEQFF. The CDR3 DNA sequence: TGTGCCAGCAGTTACCTCCGGGCTTACAATGAGCAGTTCTTC.

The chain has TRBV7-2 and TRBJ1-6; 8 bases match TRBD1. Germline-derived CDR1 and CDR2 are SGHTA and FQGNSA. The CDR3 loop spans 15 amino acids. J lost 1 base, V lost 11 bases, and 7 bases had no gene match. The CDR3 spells CASQGAFSYNSPLHF. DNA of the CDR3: TGTGCCTCTCAGGGGGCATTTTCCTATAATTCACCCCTCCACTTT.

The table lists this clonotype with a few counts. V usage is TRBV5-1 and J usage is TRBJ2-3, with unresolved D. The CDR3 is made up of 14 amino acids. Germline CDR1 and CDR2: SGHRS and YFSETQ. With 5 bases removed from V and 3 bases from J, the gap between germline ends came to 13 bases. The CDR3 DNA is TGCGCCAGCAGTTATCGGAGCCTTACAGATACGCAGTATTTT. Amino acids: CASSYRSLTDTQYF.

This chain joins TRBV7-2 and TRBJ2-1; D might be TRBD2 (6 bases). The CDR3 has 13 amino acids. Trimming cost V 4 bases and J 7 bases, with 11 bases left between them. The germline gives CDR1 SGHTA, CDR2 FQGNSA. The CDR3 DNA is TGTGCCAGCAGCTCCGGACTAAGGAATGAGCAGTTCTTC. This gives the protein CASSSGLRNEQFF.

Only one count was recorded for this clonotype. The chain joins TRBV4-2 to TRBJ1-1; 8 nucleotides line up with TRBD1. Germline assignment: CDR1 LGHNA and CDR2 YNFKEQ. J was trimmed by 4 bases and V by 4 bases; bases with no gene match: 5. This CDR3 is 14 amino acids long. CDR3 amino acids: CASSPHRGGTEAFF. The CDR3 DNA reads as TGTGCCAGCAGCCCGCACAGGGGGGGCACTGAAGCTTTCTTT.

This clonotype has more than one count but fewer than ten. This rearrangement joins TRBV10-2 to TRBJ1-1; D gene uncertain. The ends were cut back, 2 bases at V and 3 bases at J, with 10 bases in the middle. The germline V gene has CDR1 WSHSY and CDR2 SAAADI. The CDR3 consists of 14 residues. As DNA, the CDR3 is TGCGCCAGCAGTGAGGAGGGCAGTTACACTGAAGCTTTCTTT. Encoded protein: CASSEEGSYTEAFF.

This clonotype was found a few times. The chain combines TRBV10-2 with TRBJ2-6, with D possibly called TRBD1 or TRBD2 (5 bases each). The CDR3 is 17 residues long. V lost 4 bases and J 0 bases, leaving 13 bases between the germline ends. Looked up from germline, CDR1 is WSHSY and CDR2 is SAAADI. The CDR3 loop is CASSGNGAYSGANVLTF. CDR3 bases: TGCGCCAGCAGTGGAAACGGGGCCTACTCTGGGGCCAACGTCCTGACTTTC.

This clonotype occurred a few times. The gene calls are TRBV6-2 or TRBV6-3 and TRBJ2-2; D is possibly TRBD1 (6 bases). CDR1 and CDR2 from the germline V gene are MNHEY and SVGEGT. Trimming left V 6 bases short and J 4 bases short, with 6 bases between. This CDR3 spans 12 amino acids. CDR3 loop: CASSRGTGELFF. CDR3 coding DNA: TGTGCCAGCAGCAGGGGCACCGGGGAGCTGTTTTTT.